This TCR beta chain was found in a study of blood T cell repertoires in COVID-19. J was trimmed by 3 bases and V by 1 base; bases with no gene match: 6. Looked up from germline, CDR1 is SGHVS and CDR2 is FNYEAQ. There are 15 residues in the CDR3. In the original workflow: Reference gene primer amplification in the assay estimated nucleated cell counts. Assay: immunoSEQ multiplex PCR; the TCRdb copy retains only in-frame clones and omits some. The V and J calls and clone size were taken over from that table, and D and trimming were inferred from the DNA. The profile covers 250,000 to 300,000 clones, with roughly 87% appearing a single time and roughly 2.2% taken by the ten largest. This clone was found a few times.

The receptor was isolated from a woman aged 45-60 years who had recovered from COVID-19. The sample was peripheral blood. The V and J genes are TRBV7-6 and TRBJ2-7, with 7 bases fitting TRBD1. In nucleotides, the CDR3 is TGTGCCAGCAGCTTAGAGGGGGCTTGGAGCTACGAGCAGTACTTC. As protein: CASSLEGAWSYEQYF.